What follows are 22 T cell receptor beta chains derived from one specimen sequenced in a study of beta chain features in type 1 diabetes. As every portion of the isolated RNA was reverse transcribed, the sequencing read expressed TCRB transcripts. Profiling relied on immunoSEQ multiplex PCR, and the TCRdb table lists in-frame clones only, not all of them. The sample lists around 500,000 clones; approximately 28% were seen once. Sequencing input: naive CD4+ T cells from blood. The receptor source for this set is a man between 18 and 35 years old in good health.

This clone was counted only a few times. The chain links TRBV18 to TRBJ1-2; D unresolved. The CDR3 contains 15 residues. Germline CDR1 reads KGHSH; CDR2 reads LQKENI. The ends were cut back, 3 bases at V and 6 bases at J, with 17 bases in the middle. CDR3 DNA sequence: TGTGCCAGCTCACCCCTCGCCCGGACTGATCATGGCTACACCTTC. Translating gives CASSPLARTDHGYTF. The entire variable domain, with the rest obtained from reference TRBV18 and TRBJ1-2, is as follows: NAGVMQNPRHLVRRRGQEARLRCSPMKGHSHVYWYRQLPEEGLKFMVYLQKENIIDESGMPKERFSAEFPKEGPSILRIQQVVRGDSAAYFCASSPLARTDHGYTFGSGTRLTVV.

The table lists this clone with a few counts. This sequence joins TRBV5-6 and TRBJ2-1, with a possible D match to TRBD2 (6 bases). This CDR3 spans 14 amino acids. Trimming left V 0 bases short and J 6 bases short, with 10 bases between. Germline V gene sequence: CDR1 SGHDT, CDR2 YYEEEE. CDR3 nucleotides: TGTGCCAGCAGCTTGGGCTCCGGGAGCAATGAGCAGTTCTTC. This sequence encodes CASSLGSGSNEQFF.

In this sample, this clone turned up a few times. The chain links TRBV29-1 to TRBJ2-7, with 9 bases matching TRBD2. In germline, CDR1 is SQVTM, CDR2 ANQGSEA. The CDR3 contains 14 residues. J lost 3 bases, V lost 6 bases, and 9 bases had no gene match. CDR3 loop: CSVQPGLADYEQYF. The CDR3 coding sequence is TGCAGCGTCCAACCGGGACTAGCAGACTACGAGCAGTACTTC.

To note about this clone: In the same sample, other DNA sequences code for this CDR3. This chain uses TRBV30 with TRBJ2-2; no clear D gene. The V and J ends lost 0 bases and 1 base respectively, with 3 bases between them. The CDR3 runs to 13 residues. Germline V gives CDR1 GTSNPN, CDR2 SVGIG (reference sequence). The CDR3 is CAWSVLNTGELFF. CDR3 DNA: TGTGCCTGGAGTGTACTGAACACCGGGGAGCTGTTTTTT.

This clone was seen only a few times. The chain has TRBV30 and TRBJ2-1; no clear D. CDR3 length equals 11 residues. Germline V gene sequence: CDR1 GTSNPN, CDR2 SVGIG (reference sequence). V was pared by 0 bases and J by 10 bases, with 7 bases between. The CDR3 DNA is TGTGCCTGGAGTGTGTCCGGGGAGCAGTTCTTC. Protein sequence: CAWSVSGEQFF. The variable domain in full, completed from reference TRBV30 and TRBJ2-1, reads SQTIHQWPATLVQPVGSPLSLECTVEGTSNPNLYWYRQAAGRGLQLLFYSVGIGQISSEVPQNLSASRPQDRQFILSSKKLLLSDSGFYLCAWSVSGEQFFGPGTRLTVL.

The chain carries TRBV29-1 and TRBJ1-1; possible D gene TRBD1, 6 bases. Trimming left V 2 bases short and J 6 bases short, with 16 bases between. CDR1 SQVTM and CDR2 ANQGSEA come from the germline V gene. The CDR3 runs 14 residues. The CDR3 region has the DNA TGCAGCGTTGAAAAGGGACAACGGGGCTCTGAAGCTTTCTTT. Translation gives CSVEKGQRGSEAFF.

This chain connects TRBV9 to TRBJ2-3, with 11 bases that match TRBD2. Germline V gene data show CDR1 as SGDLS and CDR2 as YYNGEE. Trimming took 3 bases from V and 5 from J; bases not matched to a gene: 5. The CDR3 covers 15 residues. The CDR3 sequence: CASSDRLAGRDTQYF. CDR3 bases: TGTGCCAGCAGCGACAGACTAGCGGGACGAGATACGCAGTATTTT.

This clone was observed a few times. The CDR3 bases are TGTGCCAGTAGTCCGAGGACTAGCGGGAGCGGTTCCTACGAGCAGTACTTC. Translating it yields CASSPRTSGSGSYEQYF. The V and J genes are TRBV19 and TRBJ2-7; 13 bases line up with TRBD2. This CDR3 region has 17 residues. J was trimmed by 1 base and V by 5 bases; bases with no gene match: 8. Germline assignment: CDR1 LNHDA and CDR2 SQIVND (reference sequence).

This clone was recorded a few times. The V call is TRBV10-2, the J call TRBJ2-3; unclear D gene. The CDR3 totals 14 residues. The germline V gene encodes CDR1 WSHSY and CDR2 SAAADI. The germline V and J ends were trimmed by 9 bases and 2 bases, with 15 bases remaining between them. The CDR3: CASLSPLNTDTQYF. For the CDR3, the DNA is TGCGCCAGTCTAAGCCCGCTGAACACAGATACGCAGTATTTT.

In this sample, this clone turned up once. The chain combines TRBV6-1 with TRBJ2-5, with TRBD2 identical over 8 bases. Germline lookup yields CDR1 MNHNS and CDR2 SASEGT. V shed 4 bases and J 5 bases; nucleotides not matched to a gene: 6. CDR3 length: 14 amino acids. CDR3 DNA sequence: TGTGCCAGCAGTGCGGCGGGGGGCGCCGAGACCCAGTACTTC. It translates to CASSAAGGAETQYF.

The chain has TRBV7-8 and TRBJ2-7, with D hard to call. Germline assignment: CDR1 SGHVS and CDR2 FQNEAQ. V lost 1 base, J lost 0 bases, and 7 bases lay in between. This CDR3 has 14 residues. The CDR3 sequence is CASSLVGGSYEQYF. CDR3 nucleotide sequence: TGTGCCAGCAGCTTAGTCGGCGGCTCCTACGAGCAGTACTTC.

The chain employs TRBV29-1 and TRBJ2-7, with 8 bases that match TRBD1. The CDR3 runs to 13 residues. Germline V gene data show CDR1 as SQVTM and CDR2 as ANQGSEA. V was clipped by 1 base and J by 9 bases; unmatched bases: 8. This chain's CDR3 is CSVEGTGPGSQYF. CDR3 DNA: TGCAGCGTTGAAGGGACAGGGCCTGGTTCGCAGTACTTC.

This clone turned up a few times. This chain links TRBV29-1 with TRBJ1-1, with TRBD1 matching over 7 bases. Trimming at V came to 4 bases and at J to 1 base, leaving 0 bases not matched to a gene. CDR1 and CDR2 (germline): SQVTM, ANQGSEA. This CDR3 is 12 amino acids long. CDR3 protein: CSVAGGNTEAFF. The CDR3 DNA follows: TGCAGCGTTGCAGGGGGGAACACTGAAGCTTTCTTT.

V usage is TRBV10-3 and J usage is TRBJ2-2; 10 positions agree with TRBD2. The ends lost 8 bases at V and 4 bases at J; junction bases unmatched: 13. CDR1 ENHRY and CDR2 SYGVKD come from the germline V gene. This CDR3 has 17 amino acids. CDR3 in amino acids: CAISASEGLATTGELFF. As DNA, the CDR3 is TGTGCCATCTCCGCCTCCGAGGGACTAGCGACCACCGGGGAGCTGTTTTTT.

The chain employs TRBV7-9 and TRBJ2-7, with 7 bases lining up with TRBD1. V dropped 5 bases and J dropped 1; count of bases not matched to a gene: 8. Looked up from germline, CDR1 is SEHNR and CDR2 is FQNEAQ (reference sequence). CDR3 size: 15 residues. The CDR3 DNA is TGTGCCAGCAGCATAAACAGGGGCTTTTCCTACGAGCAGTACTTC. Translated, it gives CASSINRGFSYEQYF.

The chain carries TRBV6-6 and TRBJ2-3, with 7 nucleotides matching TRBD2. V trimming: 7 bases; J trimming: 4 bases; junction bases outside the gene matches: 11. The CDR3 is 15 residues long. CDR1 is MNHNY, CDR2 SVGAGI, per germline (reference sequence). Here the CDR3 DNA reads TGTGCCAGCACCCCCCGGGGCGGGAGAGCAGATACGCAGTATTTT. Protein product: CASTPRGGRADTQYF.

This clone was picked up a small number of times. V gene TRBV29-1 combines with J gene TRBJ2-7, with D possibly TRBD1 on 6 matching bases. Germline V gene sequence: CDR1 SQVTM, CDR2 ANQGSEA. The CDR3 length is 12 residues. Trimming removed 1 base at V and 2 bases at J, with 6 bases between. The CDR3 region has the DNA TGCAGCGTTGAAGGGGGGCCCTACGAGCAGTACTTC. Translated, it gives CSVEGGPYEQYF.

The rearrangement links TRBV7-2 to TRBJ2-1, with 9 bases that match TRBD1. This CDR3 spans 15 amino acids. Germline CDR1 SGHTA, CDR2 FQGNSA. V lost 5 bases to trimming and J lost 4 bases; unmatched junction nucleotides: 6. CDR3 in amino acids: CASSQAGTGYNEQFF. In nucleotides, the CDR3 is TGTGCCAGCAGCCAGGCCGGGACAGGGTACAATGAGCAGTTCTTC.

The CDR3 DNA sequence: TGTGCCAGCAGGCCCCTAGCGGAGAGCACAGATACGCAGTATTTT. Translation gives CASRPLAESTDTQYF. This chain connects TRBV14 to TRBJ2-3; 7 positions agree with TRBD2. The trim removed 6 bases at V and 0 bases at J, leaving 6 bases unmatched. Germline lookup yields CDR1 SGHDN and CDR2 FVKESK. The CDR3 runs 15 residues.

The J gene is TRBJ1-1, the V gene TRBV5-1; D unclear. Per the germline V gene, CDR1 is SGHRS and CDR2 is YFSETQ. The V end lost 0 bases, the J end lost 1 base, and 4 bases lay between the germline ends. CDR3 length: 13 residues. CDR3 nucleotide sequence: TGCGCCAGCAGCTTGGAGACGAACACTGAAGCTTTCTTT. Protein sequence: CASSLETNTEAFF.

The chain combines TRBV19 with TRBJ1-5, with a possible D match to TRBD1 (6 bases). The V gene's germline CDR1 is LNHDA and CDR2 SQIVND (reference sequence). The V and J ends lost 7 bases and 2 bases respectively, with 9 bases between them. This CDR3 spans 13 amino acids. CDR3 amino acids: CASNYRGNQPQHF. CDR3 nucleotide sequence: TGTGCCAGTAATTACAGGGGCAATCAGCCCCAGCATTTT.

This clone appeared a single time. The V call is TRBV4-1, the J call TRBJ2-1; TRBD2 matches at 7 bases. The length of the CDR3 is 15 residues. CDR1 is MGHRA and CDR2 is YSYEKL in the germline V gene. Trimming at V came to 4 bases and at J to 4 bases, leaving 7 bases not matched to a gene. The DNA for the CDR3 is TGCGCCAGCAGCCTCAGGGAGGGCGAGTACAATGAGCAGTTCTTC. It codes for CASSLREGEYNEQFF.